This TCR beta chain appears in the sequencing data of a study of blood T cells in healthy people across ages. This CDR3 region has 13 residues. Per the germline V gene, CDR1 is SEHNR and CDR2 is FQNEAQ (reference sequence). Primers used in a second PCR of roughly 6 to 12 cycles were a sample-barcoded 5' primer and a J-beta primer mix. MiXCR, applied by TCRdb to the 5' RACE reads, yields one record per CDR3 protein. The sample contains more than 800,000 distinct CDR3 sequences, around 26% of which appear only once. Remarks on this clonotype: What it binds is not known. Relative to the germline gene, one junction end is altered; a read error may explain this.

Per sample, no less than 5.5 micrograms of total RNA were extracted. Findings of the study overall: Per-million-T-cell TCR beta diversity fell roughly linearly with age. Naive T cell percentage showed a strong correlation with the diversity of TCR beta.

This chain connects TRBV7-9 to TRBJ1-1, with D unclear. The clonotype was recovered from a woman older than 75 in good health. The source material was blood. This chain's CDR3 is CAGSLGGNTEAFF. The CDR3, as DNA: TGTGCCGGCAGCTTAGGCGGGAACACTGAAGCTTTCTTT.